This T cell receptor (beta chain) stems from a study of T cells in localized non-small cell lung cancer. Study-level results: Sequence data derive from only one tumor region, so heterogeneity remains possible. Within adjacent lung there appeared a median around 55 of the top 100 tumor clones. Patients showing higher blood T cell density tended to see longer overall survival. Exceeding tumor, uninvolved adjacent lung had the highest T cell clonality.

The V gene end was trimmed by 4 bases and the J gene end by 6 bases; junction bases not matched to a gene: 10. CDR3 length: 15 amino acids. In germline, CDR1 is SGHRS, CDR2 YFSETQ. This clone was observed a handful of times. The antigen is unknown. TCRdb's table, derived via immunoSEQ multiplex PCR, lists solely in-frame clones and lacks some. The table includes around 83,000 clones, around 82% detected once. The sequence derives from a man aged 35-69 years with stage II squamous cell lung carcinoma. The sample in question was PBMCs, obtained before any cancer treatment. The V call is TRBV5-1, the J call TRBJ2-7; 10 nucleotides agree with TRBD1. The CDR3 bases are TGCGCCAGCAGCGAGCCGGGACAGGGGAGATCCGAGCAGTACTTC. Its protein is CASSEPGQGRSEQYF.